Listed here are 3 T cell receptor beta chains from one sample, sequenced in a study of CD8+ T cells in alopecia areata. Treatment in this sample: oral pan-JAK inhibitor, 5-10 mg twice daily. Sequencing used cDNA as its template, made by extracting RNA and reverse transcribing it. Generated by immunoSEQ multiplex PCR, the TCRdb table keeps only in-frame clones and is missing some. The table has 70,000 or so clones, approximately 28% seen once. The material sequenced was CD8+ T cells sorted from blood, taken at week 4, from a patient treated with tofacitinib. These receptors came from a human donor with alopecia areata.

J is TRBJ1-3 and V is TRBV30, with a tentative D call TRBD1 (6 bases). CDR3 size: 14 residues. V was clipped by 1 base and J by 2 bases, with 9 bases between them. The germline CDR1 and CDR2 sequences are GTSNPN and SVGIG (reference sequence). In DNA form, the CDR3 reads TGTGCCTGGAGTGAGGGGGGAGCTGGAAACACCATATATTTT. Translated: CAWSEGGAGNTIYF.

V is TRBV29-1 and J is TRBJ2-1; D may be TRBD2 (6 bases). The germline gives CDR1 SQVTM, CDR2 ANQGSEA. V lost 7 bases to trimming and J lost 9 bases, with 10 bases between them. The CDR3 has 10 amino acids. This CDR3 is CSAPEGEQFF. The DNA of the CDR3 is TGCAGCGCCCCGGAGGGTGAGCAGTTCTTC.

The gene calls are TRBV27 and TRBJ2-3; D is uncertain. The CDR3 has 15 residues. Germline-derived CDR1 and CDR2 are MNHEY and SMNVEV (reference sequence). Trimming took off 3 bases at V and 1 base at J, with 11 bases between the two ends. CDR3 nucleotides: TGTGCCAGCAGTTTTAGTGGGTACGGCACAGATACGCAGTATTTT. Its translation is CASSFSGYGTDTQYF.